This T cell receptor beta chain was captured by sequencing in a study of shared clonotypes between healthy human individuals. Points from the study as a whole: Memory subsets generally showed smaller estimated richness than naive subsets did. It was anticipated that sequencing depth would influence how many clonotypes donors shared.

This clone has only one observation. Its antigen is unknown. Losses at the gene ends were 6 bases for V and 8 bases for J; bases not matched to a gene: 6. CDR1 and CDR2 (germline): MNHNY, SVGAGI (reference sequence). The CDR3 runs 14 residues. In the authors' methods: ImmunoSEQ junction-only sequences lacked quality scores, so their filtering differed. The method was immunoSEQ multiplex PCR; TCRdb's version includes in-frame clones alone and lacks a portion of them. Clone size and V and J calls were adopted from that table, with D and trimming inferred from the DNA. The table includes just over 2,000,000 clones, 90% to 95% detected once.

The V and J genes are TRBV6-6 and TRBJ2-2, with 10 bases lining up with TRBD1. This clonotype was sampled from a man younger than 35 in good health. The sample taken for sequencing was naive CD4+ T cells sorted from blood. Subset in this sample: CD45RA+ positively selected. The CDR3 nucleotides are TGTGCCAGCAGCGGACAGGGGGTTTCTGGGGAGCTGTTTTTT. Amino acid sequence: CASSGQGVSGELFF.